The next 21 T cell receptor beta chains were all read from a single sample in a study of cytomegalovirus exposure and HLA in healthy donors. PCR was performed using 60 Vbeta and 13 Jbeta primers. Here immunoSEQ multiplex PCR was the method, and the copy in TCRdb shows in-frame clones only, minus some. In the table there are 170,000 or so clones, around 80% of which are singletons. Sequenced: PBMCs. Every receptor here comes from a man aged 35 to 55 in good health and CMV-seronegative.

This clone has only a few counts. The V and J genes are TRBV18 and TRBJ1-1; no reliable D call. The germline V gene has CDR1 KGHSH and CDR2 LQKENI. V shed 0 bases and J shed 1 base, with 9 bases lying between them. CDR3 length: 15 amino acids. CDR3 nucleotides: TGTGCCAGCTCACCACCTAACACCCGGAACACTGAAGCTTTCTTT. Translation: CASSPPNTRNTEAFF.

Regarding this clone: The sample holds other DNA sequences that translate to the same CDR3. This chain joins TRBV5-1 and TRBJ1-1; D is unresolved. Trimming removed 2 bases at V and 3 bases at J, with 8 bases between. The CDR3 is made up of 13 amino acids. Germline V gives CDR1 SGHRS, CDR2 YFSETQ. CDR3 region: CASSFRSDTEAFF. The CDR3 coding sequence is TGCGCCAGCAGCTTCCGGTCGGACACTGAAGCTTTCTTT.

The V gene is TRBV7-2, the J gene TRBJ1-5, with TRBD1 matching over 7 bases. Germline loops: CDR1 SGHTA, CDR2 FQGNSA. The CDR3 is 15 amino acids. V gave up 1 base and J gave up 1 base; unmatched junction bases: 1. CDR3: CASSLVTGSNQPQHF. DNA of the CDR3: TGTGCCAGCAGCTTAGTGACAGGGAGCAATCAGCCCCAGCATTTT.

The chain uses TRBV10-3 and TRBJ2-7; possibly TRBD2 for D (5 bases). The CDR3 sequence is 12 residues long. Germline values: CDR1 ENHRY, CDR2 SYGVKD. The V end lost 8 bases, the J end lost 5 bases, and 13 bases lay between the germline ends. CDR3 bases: TGTGCCATCTCTAGCCGGATCCACGAGCAGTACTTC. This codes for CAISSRIHEQYF.

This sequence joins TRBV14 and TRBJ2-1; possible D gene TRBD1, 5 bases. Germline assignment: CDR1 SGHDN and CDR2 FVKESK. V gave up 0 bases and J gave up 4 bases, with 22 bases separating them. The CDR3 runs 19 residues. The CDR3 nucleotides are TGTGCCAGCAGCCAAGAACTTTCCTCTAACAGGAGACGATACAATGAGCAGTTCTTC. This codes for CASSQELSSNRRRYNEQFF.

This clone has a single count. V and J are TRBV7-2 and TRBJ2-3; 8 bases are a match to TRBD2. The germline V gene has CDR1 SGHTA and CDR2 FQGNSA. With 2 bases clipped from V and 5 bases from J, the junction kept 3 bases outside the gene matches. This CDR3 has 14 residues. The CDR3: CASSLMTSEDTQYF. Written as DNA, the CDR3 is TGTGCCAGCAGCTTAATGACTAGCGAAGATACGCAGTATTTT. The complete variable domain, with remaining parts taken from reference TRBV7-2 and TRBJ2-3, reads GAGVSQSPSNKVTEKGKDVELRCDPISGHTALYWYRQSLGQGLEFLIYFQGNSAPDKSGLPSDRFSAERTGGSVSTLTIQRTQQEDSAVYLCASSLMTSEDTQYFGPGTRLTVL.

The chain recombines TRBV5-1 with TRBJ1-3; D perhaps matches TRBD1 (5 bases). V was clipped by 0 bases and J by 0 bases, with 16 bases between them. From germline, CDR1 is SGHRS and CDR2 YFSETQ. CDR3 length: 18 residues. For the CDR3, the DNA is TGCGCCAGCAGCTTGGTTTCGGAAGGGGTGAGCTCTGGAAACACCATATATTTT. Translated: CASSLVSEGVSSGNTIYF.

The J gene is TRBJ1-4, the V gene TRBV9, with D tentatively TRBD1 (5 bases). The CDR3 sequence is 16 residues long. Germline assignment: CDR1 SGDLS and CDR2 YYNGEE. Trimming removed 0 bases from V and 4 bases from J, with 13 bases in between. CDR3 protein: CASSVGQSIGNEKLFF. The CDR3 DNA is TGTGCCAGCAGCGTAGGACAGAGTATCGGTAATGAAAAACTGTTTTTT.

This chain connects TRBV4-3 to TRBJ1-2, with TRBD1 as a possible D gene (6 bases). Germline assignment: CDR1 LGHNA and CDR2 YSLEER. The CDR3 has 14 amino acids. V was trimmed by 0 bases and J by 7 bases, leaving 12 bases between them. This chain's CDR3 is CASSQEGGRGGYTF. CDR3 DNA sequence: TGCGCCAGCAGCCAAGAGGGGGGGCGGGGTGGCTACACCTTC.

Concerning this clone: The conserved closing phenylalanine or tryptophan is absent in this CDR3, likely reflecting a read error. CDR3 nucleotides: TGTGCCACCAGCAGAGATCGCGAGCTAGCGGGTATCTCCTACGAGCAGTACCTC. It translates to CATSRDRELAGISYEQYL. This chain links TRBV15 with TRBJ2-7; 8 bases are shared with TRBD2. There are 18 residues in the CDR3. The ends lost 0 bases at V and 0 bases at J; junction bases unmatched: 10. Germline CDR1 and CDR2: LNHNV and YYDKDF (reference sequence).

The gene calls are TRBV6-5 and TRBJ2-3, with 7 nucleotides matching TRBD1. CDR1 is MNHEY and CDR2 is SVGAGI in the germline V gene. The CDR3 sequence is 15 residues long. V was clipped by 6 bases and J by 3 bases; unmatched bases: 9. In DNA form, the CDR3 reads TGTGCCAGCAGATCCCGACAGGGTCGGACAGATACGCAGTATTTT. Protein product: CASRSRQGRTDTQYF.

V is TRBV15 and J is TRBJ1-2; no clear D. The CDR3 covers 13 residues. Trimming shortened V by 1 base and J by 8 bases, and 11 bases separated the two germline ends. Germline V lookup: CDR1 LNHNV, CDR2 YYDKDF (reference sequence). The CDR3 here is CATSRVGSRGYTF. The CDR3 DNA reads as TGTGCCACCAGCAGAGTAGGCAGCAGGGGCTACACCTTC.

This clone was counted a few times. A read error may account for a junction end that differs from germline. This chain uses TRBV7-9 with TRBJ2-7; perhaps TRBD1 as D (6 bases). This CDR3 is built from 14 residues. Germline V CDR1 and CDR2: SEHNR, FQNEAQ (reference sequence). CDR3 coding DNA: TGTTCCAGCAACGGACAGTTTCCATCCGGCGAGCAGTACTTC. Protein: CSSNGQFPSGEQYF.

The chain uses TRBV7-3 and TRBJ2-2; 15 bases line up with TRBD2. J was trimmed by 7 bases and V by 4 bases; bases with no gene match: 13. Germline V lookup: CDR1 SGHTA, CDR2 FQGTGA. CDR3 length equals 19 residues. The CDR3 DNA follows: TGTGCCAGCAGCTCGATTCGGACTAGCGGGAGGGTCCCGGGCGGGGAGCTGTTTTTT. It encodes CASSSIRTSGRVPGGELFF.

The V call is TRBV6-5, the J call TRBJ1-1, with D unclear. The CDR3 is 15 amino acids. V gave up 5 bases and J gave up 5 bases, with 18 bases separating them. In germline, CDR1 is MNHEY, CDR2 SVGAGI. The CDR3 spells CASSNPRGLRTEAFF. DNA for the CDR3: TGTGCCAGCAGTAACCCCAGAGGGTTGCGGACTGAAGCTTTCTTT.

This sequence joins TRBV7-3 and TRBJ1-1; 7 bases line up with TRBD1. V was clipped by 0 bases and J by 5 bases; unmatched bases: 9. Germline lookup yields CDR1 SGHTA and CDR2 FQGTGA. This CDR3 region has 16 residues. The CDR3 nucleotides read TGTGCCAGCAGCTTAACTAGGCCAGGGGGACAAACTGAAGCTTTCTTT. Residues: CASSLTRPGGQTEAFF.

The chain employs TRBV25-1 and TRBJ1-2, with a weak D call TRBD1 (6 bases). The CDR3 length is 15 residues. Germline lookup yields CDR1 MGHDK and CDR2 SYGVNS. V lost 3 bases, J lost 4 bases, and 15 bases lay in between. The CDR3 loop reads CASSEGQGRLYGYTF. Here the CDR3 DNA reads TGTGCCAGCAGTGAGGGGCAGGGGCGACTCTATGGCTACACCTTC.

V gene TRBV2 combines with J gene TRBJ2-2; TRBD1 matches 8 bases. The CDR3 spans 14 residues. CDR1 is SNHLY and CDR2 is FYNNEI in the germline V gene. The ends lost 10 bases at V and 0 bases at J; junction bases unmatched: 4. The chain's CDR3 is CAIRDRSNTGELFF. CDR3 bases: TGTGCCATTCGGGACAGGTCGAACACCGGGGAGCTGTTTTTT.

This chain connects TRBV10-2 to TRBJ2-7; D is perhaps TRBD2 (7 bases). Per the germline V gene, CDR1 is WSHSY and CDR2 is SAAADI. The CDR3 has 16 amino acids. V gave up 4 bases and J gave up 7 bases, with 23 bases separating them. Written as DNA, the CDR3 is TGCGCCAGCAGTGGGGGGCCGCGGGGGAGCTTAGGGGAGCAGTACTTC. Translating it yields CASSGGPRGSLGEQYF.

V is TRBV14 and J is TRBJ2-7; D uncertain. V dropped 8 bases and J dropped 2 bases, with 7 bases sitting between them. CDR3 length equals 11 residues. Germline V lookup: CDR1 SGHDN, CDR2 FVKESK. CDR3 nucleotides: TGTGCCAGCCGCGGAGCCTACGAGCAGTACTTC. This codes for CASRGAYEQYF. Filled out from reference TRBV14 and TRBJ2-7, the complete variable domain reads EAGVTQFPSHSVIEKGQTVTLRCDPISGHDNLYWYRRVMGKEIKFLLHFVKESKQDESGMPNNRFLAERTGGTYSTLKVQPAELEDSGVYFCASRGAYEQYFGPGTRLTVT.

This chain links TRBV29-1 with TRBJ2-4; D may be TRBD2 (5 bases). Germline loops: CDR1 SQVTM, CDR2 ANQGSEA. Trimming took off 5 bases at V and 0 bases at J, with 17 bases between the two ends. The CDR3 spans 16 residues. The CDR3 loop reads CSVWAGGDLAKNIQYF. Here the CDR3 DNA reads TGCAGCGTTTGGGCAGGAGGAGACCTAGCCAAAAACATTCAGTACTTC.